This TCR beta chain was documented in a study of blood T cell repertoires in COVID-19. Looking at the study overall: PBMCs, B-cell-depleted T cells, or T cells were the source of the cDNA or gDNA that made up the material.

The CDR3 is 16 residues long. Looked up from germline, CDR1 is LGHNA and CDR2 is YSLEER. The junction had 6 bases not matched to a gene; V was cut back by 0 bases and J by 7 bases. Original data processing: For nucleated cells, counts were estimated from reference gene primer amplification. Sequenced by immunoSEQ multiplex PCR; TCRdb stores in-frame clones only, minus some. V and J calls and clone size follow that table, whereas D and trimming were derived from the DNA. The table includes around 150,000 clones, around 80% detected once. V usage is TRBV4-3 and J usage is TRBJ2-2; 9 bases map to TRBD1. This clonotype was obtained from a woman older than 75 in a cohort sampled during active or convalescent COVID-19. Sequenced: peripheral blood. In nucleotides, the CDR3 is TGCGCCAGCAGCCAAGAGGCGGGACAGGGATTCGGGGAGCTGTTTTTT. Encoded protein: CASSQEAGQGFGELFF.